These 16 T cell receptor beta chains originate from one sample sequenced in a study of shared clonotypes between healthy human individuals. Repertoires were generated with immunoSEQ multiplex PCR, while TCRdb's copy carries only in-frame clones and drops some. Altogether 2 million to 2.5 million clones are present, roughly 93% being singletons, with the ten largest covering 0.35% to 0.5%. Sequenced input: naive CD4+ T cells from PBMCs. The subset: CD45RA+ positively selected. The receptors come from a man aged 18 to 30 in good health. Some clones in this sample may be carry-over from other donors' samples.

This chain links TRBV5-1 with TRBJ2-1; TRBD2 matches 16 bases. CDR3 length equals 18 residues. Germline CDR1 SGHRS, CDR2 YFSETQ. The V and J ends lost 1 base and 9 bases, in that order; junction bases with no gene match: 10. The CDR3 sequence is CASSLRPGTSGREGEQFF. Written as DNA, the CDR3 is TGCGCCAGCAGCTTGAGGCCCGGGACTAGCGGGAGGGAAGGTGAGCAGTTCTTC.

The rearrangement joins TRBV6-1 to TRBJ2-5; D might be TRBD2 (5 bases). The CDR3 is 14 residues long. Trimming took 4 bases from V and 3 from J, leaving 12 bases between them. In germline, CDR1 is MNHNS, CDR2 SASEGT. CDR3 region: CASSGVSGKETQYF. The CDR3 coding sequence is TGTGCCAGCAGTGGCGTTTCGGGGAAAGAGACCCAGTACTTC.

V is TRBV9 and J is TRBJ2-3, with TRBD1 as a possible D gene (5 bases). The CDR3 extends over 14 amino acids. CDR1 and CDR2 from the germline V gene are SGDLS and YYNGEE. With 5 bases removed from V and 0 bases from J, the gap between germline ends came to 10 bases. The CDR3 DNA is TGTGCCAGCAGTAGGGGCTTTAGCACAGATACGCAGTATTTT. Its protein is CASSRGFSTDTQYF.

V usage is TRBV30 and J usage is TRBJ2-5, with 9 bases that match TRBD1. V lost 0 bases and J lost 4; bases outside the gene matches: 9. This CDR3 comprises 16 residues. CDR1 and CDR2 (germline): GTSNPN, SVGIG (reference sequence). The CDR3 sequence is CAWSVGGQGLRETQYF. The CDR3 bases are TGTGCCTGGAGTGTCGGCGGACAGGGGTTGAGAGAGACCCAGTACTTC.

V and J are TRBV7-9 and TRBJ1-3, with D uncertain. This CDR3 has 12 amino acids. The V gene's germline CDR1 is SEHNR and CDR2 FQNEAQ (reference sequence). V was trimmed by 5 bases and J by 4 bases, leaving 6 bases between them. For the CDR3, the DNA is TGTGCCAGCAGCGAGCTGGGAAACACCATATATTTT. Amino acid sequence: CASSELGNTIYF. The full variable domain, its missing parts supplied by reference TRBV7-9 and TRBJ1-3, is DTGVSQNPRHKITKRGQNVTFRCDPISEHNRLYWYRQTLGQGPEFLTYFQNEAQLEKSRLLSDRFSAERPKGSFSTLEIQRTEQGDSAMYLCASSELGNTIYFGEGSWLTVV.

CDR3 in amino acids: CASSPQRAAETQYF. The CDR3 region has the DNA TGTGCCAGCTCACCACAGAGGGCTGCAGAGACCCAGTACTTC. This chain joins TRBV18 and TRBJ2-5, with a weak D call TRBD2 (5 bases). V dropped 1 base and J dropped 4 bases, with 10 bases sitting between them. The CDR3 runs to 14 residues. The germline V gene has CDR1 KGHSH and CDR2 LQKENI.

The chain has TRBV9 and TRBJ1-4, with no clear D. This CDR3 comprises 14 residues. The V end lost 4 bases, the J end lost 3 bases, and 10 bases lay between the germline ends. Germline CDR1 is SGDLS and CDR2 is YYNGEE. The CDR3 here is CASSFGPANEKLFF. CDR3 in DNA: TGTGCCAGCAGCTTCGGACCTGCTAATGAAAAACTGTTTTTT.

The V and J genes are TRBV7-8 and TRBJ2-7, with TRBD2 matching 7 bases. The CDR3 has 15 residues. V was pared by 3 bases and J by 4 bases, with 9 bases of the junction left unmatched. Germline V gene sequence: CDR1 SGHVS, CDR2 FQNEAQ. The CDR3 nucleotides read TGTGCCAGCAGCTTGGACTGGCGGGAGTTTTACGAGCAGTACTTC. This encodes CASSLDWREFYEQYF.

The chain carries TRBV5-6 and TRBJ2-7; tentative D call: TRBD1 (5 bases). The CDR3 runs 16 residues. Trimming removed 1 base from V and 2 bases from J, with 16 bases in between. CDR1 SGHDT and CDR2 YYEEEE come from the germline V gene. The CDR3 bases are TGTGCCAGCAGCTTGTCTTTAGGGGCTAACACCTACGAGCAGTACTTC. It encodes CASSLSLGANTYEQYF.

Written as DNA, the CDR3 is TGTGCCAGCAGCGCATTAGGGGGACACGAAAAACTGTTTTTT. This gives the protein CASSALGGHEKLFF. The chain links TRBV28 to TRBJ1-4; D might be TRBD1 (6 bases). In germline, CDR1 is MDHEN, CDR2 SYDVKM. V dropped 6 bases and J dropped 8 bases, with 16 bases sitting between them. This CDR3 comprises 14 residues. Drawing the rest from reference TRBV28 and TRBJ1-4, the complete variable domain is DVKVTQSSRYLVKRTGEKVFLECVQDMDHENMFWYRQDPGLGLRLIYFSYDVKMKEKGDIPEGYSVSREKKERFSLILESASTNQTSMYLCASSALGGHEKLFFGSGTQLSVL.

V is TRBV7-9 and J is TRBJ1-4; 8 positions agree with TRBD1. V shed 5 bases, J shed 0 bases, and the junction held 11 bases outside the gene matches. Germline V gives CDR1 SEHNR, CDR2 FQNEAQ (reference sequence). CDR3 length: 18 residues. CDR3 loop: CASSPRPGGVATNEKLFF. The CDR3 nucleotides read TGTGCCAGCAGCCCAAGGCCAGGGGGCGTTGCAACTAATGAAAAACTGTTTTTT.

This clone was seen only once. The chain combines TRBV6-1 with TRBJ2-1; 8 bases are shared with TRBD2. The junction had 6 bases not matched to a gene; V was cut back by 8 bases and J by 3 bases. The CDR3 sequence is 14 residues long. Germline-derived CDR1 and CDR2 are MNHNS and SASEGT. CDR3 residues: CASSRGGNYNEQFF. In DNA, the CDR3 is TGTGCCAGCTCCCGGGGGGGGAACTACAATGAGCAGTTCTTC.

With regard to this clone: Other DNA sequences in this specimen translate into the identical CDR3. The V call is TRBV6-5, the J call TRBJ2-1; D gene ambiguous. This CDR3 comprises 11 residues. CDR1 is MNHEY, CDR2 SVGAGI, per germline. Trimming removed 0 bases from V and 10 bases from J, with 4 bases in between. CDR3 loop: CASSYSAEQFF. CDR3 DNA sequence: TGTGCCAGCAGTTACTCTGCCGAGCAGTTCTTC.

A single count supports this clone. The chain combines TRBV28 with TRBJ1-2; TRBD1 might be the D (5 bases). CDR1 and CDR2 from the germline V gene are MDHEN and SYDVKM. Trimming shortened V by 5 bases and J by 2 bases, and 18 bases separated the two germline ends. This CDR3 has 16 amino acids. CDR3 sequence: CASSEGGIGANYGYTF. The DNA for the CDR3 is TGTGCCAGCAGTGAAGGAGGAATAGGGGCGAACTATGGCTACACCTTC.

The chain has TRBV19 and TRBJ1-5, with D unclear. This CDR3 spans 14 amino acids. Trimming cost V 6 bases and J 2 bases, with 11 bases left between them. Germline V gene lookup returns CDR1 LNHDA and CDR2 SQIVND (reference sequence). CDR3 in amino acids: CASRPSWGNQPQHF. DNA for the CDR3: TGTGCCAGTAGGCCCTCTTGGGGCAATCAGCCCCAGCATTTT.

The chain couples TRBV6-1 to TRBJ2-3, with 12 nucleotides matching TRBD2. Losses at the gene ends were 10 bases for V and 6 bases for J; bases not matched to a gene: 11. From germline, CDR1 is MNHNS and CDR2 SASEGT. This CDR3 is 15 amino acids long. The CDR3 sequence: CATLGLAGNLDTQYF. The CDR3 DNA sequence: TGTGCCACCCTAGGACTAGCGGGAAACCTGGATACGCAGTATTTT.